The clone carrying this T cell receptor beta chain was observed a single time. The CDR3 covers 16 residues. Trimming cost V 5 bases and J 14 bases, with 28 bases left between them. Germline CDR1 reads SGHAT; CDR2 reads FQNNGV. These data come from a study of CD8+CD57+ T cells in acquired aplastic anemia. All patients picked for sequencing had shown, by flow cytometry, an expansion of CD8+CD57+ cells. Profiling of TCR beta VDJ combinations and CDR3 sequences used genomic DNA as template. TCRdb re-called the reads through MiXCR, storing one row per CDR3 protein. The sample has a few hundred thousand distinct CDR3 sequences; around 33% are singletons.

The chain joins TRBV11-2 to TRBJ2-4; weak D call: TRBD2 (7 bases). This TCR was recovered from a human donor with aplastic anemia. The sample consisted of sorted CD4+, CD8+, or CD8+CD57+ T cells (not recorded which) from PBMCs. CDR3 nucleotide sequence: TGTGCCAGCAGCCCTCCCCAGGCCGAGGGGGGGCGACCCGAGTACTTC. Translation gives CASSPPQAEGGRPEYF.